This T cell receptor (beta chain) was found in a study of OX40 agonist ivuxolimab in advanced cancers. Study-level background: Every 2 weeks, patients got intravenous ivuxolimab at one of six dose levels (0.01-10 mg/kg).

The germline V gene has CDR1 LNHDA and CDR2 SQIVND (reference sequence). V shed 5 bases and J shed 9 bases, with 11 bases lying between them. This CDR3 has 12 amino acids. Sequenced by immunoSEQ multiplex PCR; TCRdb stores in-frame clones only, minus some. Of about 96,000 clones listed, about four fifths were seen once; the top ten hold about 5.8%. The chain joins TRBV19 to TRBJ2-1; D is possibly TRBD2 (6 bases). The material was CD4+ or CD8+ T cells sorted from blood, obtained in a trial of the OX40 agonist ivuxolimab. The clonotype was recovered from an adult with an advanced solid tumor such as melanoma, head and neck, liver or kidney cancer. Here the CDR3 DNA reads TGTGCCAGTAGTTGGGGGGAGAGTGAGCAGTTCTTC. Translation gives CASSWGESEQFF.